This T cell receptor (beta chain) was identified in a study of brain T cells in children with intractable seizures. Study results and caveats: HCMV serostatus was not known, and viral specificity came from CDR3 similarity only.

CDR3 size: 14 residues. Germline assignment: CDR1 LGHNA and CDR2 YNFKEQ. With 0 bases removed from V and 3 bases from J, the gap between germline ends came to 8 bases. Only in-frame clones appear in the TCRdb table, and some are missing; sequencing was by immunoSEQ multiplex PCR. The sample lists around 80,000 clones, around nine tenths occurring once. In the case of this clone: The antigen remains unidentified.

Sequencing was limited to surgery cases with top T cell transcript signatures in brain tissue. At least one anti-epileptic drug was given before surgery. The chain carries TRBV4-2 and TRBJ1-2; a possible D gene is TRBD1 (6 bases). The TCR originated in a girl aged 2 to 9 with Rasmussen encephalitis and intractable seizures. This material consisted of peripheral blood, taken at surgery. CDR3 sequence: CASSQETGDYGYTF. The CDR3 region has the DNA TGTGCCAGCAGCCAAGAGACAGGCGACTATGGCTACACCTTC.